These 5 T cell receptor beta chains originate from one sample sequenced in a study of graft-versus-host responses after intestinal transplantation. Data came from immunoSEQ multiplex PCR; TCRdb stores just in-frame clones and leaves some out. Found here are some 96,000 clones, 80% to 95% of them singletons; the top ten hold 16%. The specimen was PBMCs, collected around 68 weeks after intestinal transplant. The receptors come from a human patient who received an intestinal transplant, so some T cells may come from the graft donor.

The V gene is TRBV7-9, the J gene TRBJ2-7; D is possibly TRBD1 (5 bases). V was shortened by 1 base and J by 5 bases, with 9 bases between the two germline ends. Germline loops: CDR1 SEHNR, CDR2 FQNEAQ (reference sequence). The CDR3 totals 13 residues. CDR3 amino acids: CASSLGQGDEQYF. In DNA form, the CDR3 reads TGTGCCAGCAGCTTAGGCCAGGGTGACGAGCAGTACTTC.

J is TRBJ2-7 and V is TRBV5-5, with TRBD1 matching 9 bases. The V gene end was trimmed by 4 bases and the J gene end by 5 bases; junction bases not matched to a gene: 13. This CDR3 comprises 16 residues. CDR1 is SGHKS, CDR2 YYEKEE, per germline (reference sequence). The CDR3 sequence is CASSPYIGQGINEQYF. The CDR3 coding sequence is TGTGCCAGCAGCCCATACATAGGACAGGGGATCAACGAGCAGTACTTC. The full variable domain, in which reference TRBV5-5 and TRBJ2-7 provide the parts outside the CDR3, is DAGVTQSPTHLIKTRGQQVTLRCSPISGHKSVSWYQQVLGQGPQFIFQYYEKEERGRGNFPDRFSARQFPNYSSELNVNALLLGDSALYLCASSPYIGQGINEQYFGPGTRLTVT.

There are a few counts of this clone. Other DNA sequences in the sample encode the same CDR3. The chain combines TRBV7-9 with TRBJ1-1; 7 bases fit TRBD1. Trimming cost V 6 bases and J 4 bases; bases outside gene matches: 2. This CDR3 is 12 amino acids long. CDR1 SEHNR and CDR2 FQNEAQ come from the germline V gene (reference sequence). This chain's CDR3 is CASSPGGTEAFF. The DNA of the CDR3 is TGTGCCAGCAGTCCAGGGGGCACTGAAGCTTTCTTT.

The chain joins TRBV29-1 to TRBJ2-2, with D possibly called TRBD1 or TRBD2 (5 bases each). Germline CDR1 and CDR2: SQVTM and ANQGSEA. The ends were cut back, 4 bases at V and 5 bases at J, with 17 bases in the middle. The CDR3 covers 15 residues. CDR3 sequence reads: CSVVEGTDSTGELFF. Written as DNA, the CDR3 is TGCAGCGTTGTCGAGGGGACGGACTCTACCGGGGAGCTGTTTTTT.

This chain joins TRBV21-1 and TRBJ1-2. TRBV21-1 is a listed pseudogene. The CDR3 sequence is 12 residues long. CDR3 loop: CASSSPPGGYTF. The CDR3, as DNA: TGTGCCAGCAGCTCACCCCCGGGGGGCTACACCTTC.